The sequence of this TCR beta chain was determined in a study of blood T cells in healthy people across ages. With V trimmed by 5 bases and J by 0 bases, 7 bases remained unmatched. The germline gives CDR1 SGHVS, CDR2 FQNEAQ. This CDR3 has 16 residues. This clonotype was seen more than once but under ten times. Its antigen is not known. Through a sample-barcoded 5' primer and a J-beta primer mix, a second PCR was run for roughly 7 to 12 cycles. Each cDNA was tagged by a template-switch adaptor containing 12 random nucleotides. Using its own MiXCR run on the 5' RACE reads, TCRdb lists one record per CDR3 protein. The sample gives under 950,000 distinct CDR3 sequences, approximately 21% of which show up once; around a fifth is in the top ten. Regarding the study as a whole: PBMCs that were unsorted prevented a conclusive naive versus antigen-experienced comparison. Significant beta diversity loss was already apparent by age approximately 40, declining roughly linearly. CMV status of donors was unknown, possibly confounding expanded clonotype changes.

This chain connects TRBV7-8 to TRBJ2-3; 8 bases align to TRBD2. The receptor was isolated from a man aged 65 to 79 in good health. Sequencing was done on a sample of blood. The CDR3 region is CASSPELAASTDTQYF. The CDR3 DNA follows: TGTGCCAGCAGCCCAGAACTAGCGGCTAGCACAGATACGCAGTATTTT.